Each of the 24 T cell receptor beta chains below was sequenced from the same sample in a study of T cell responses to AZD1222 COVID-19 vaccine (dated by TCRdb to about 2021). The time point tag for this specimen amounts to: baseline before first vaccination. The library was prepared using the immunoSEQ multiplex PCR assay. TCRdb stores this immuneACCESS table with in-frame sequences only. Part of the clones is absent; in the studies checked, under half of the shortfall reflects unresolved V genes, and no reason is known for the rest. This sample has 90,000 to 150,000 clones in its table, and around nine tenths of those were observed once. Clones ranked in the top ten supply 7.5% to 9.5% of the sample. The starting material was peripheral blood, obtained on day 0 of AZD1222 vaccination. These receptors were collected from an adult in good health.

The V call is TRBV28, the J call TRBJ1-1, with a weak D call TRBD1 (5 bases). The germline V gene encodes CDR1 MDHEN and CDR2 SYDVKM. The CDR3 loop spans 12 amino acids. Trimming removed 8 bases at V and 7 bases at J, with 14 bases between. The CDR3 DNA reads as TGTGCCAGCGGAACAACGAGGGGTGAAGCTTTCTTT. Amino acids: CASGTTRGEAFF.

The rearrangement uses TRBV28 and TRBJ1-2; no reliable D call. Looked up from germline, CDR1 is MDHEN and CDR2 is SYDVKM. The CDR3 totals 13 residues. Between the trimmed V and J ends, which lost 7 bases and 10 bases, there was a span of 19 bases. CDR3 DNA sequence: TGTGCCAGCACCTCTTCCCTCCCCCGGACCTACACCTTC. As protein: CASTSSLPRTYTF.

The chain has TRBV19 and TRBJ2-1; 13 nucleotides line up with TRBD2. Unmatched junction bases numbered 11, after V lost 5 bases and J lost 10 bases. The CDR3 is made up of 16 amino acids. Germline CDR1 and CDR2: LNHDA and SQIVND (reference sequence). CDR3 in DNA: TGTGCCAGTAGTGCCATTACTAGCGGGAGGGCGCGGGAGCAGTTCTTC. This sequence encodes CASSAITSGRAREQFF.

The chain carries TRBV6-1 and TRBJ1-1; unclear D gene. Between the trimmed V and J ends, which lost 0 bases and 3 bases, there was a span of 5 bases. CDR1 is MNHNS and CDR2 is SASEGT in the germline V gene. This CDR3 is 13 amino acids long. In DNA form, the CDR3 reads TGTGCCAGCAGTGAAGCCGTGTACACTGAAGCTTTCTTT. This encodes CASSEAVYTEAFF.

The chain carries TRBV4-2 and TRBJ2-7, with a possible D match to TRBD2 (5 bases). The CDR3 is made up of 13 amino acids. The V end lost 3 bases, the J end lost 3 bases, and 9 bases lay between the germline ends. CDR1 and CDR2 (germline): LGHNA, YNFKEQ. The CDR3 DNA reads TGTGCCAGCAGCCATGTCGGGAACTACGAGCAGTACTTC. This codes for CASSHVGNYEQYF.

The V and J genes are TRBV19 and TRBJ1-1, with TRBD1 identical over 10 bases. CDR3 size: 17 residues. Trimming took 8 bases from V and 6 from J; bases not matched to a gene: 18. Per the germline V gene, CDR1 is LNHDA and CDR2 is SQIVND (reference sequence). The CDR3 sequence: CASQKKIGQGVLSEAFF. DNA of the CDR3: TGTGCCAGTCAAAAAAAAATCGGACAGGGGGTTCTATCTGAAGCTTTCTTT.

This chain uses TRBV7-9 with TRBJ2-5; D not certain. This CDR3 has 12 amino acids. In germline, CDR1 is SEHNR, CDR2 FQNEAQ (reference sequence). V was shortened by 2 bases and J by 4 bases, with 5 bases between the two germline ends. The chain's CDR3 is CASSLLGETQYF. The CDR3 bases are TGTGCCAGCAGCTTATTGGGAGAGACCCAGTACTTC.

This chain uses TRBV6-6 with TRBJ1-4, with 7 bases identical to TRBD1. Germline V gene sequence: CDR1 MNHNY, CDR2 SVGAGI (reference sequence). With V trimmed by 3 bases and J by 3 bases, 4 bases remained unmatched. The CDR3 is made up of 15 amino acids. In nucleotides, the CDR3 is TGTGCCAGCAGTTATTACAGGGGTGCTAATGAAAAACTGTTTTTT. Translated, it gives CASSYYRGANEKLFF.

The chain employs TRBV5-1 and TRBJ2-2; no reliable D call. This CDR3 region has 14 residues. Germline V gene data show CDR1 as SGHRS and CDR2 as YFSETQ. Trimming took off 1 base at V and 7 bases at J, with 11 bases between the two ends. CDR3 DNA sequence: TGCGCCAGCAGCTTGAAGGGTTGGGACGGGGAGCTGTTTTTT. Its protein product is CASSLKGWDGELFF.

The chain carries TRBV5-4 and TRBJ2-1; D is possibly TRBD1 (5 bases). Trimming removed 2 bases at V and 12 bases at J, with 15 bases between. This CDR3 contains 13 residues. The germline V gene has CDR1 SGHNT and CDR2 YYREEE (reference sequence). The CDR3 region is CASSFQGPGRQFF. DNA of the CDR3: TGTGCCAGCAGCTTCCAGGGCCCCGGGCGGCAGTTCTTC.

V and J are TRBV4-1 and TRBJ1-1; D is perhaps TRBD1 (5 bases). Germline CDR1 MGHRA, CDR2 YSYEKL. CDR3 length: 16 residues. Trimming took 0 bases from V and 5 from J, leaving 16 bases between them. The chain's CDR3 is CASSQDRRGTGTEAFF. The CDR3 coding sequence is TGCGCCAGCAGCCAAGATCGGCGGGGGACGGGGACTGAAGCTTTCTTT.

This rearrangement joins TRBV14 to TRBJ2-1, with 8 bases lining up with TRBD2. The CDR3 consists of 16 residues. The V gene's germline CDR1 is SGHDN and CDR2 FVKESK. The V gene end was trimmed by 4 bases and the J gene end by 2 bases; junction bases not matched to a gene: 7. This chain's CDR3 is CASSPASGLTYNEQFF. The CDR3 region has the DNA TGTGCCAGCAGCCCGGCTAGCGGGTTGACCTACAATGAGCAGTTCTTC.

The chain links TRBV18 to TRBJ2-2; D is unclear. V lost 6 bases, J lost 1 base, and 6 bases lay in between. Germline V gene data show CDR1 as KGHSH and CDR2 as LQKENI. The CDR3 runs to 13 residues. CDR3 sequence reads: CASSLRNTGELFF. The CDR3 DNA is TGTGCCAGCTCCCTCAGGAACACCGGGGAGCTGTTTTTT.

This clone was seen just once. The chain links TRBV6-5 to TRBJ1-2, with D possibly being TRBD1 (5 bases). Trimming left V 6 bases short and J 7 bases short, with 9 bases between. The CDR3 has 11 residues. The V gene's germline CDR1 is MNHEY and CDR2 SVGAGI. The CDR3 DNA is TGTGCCAGCAGGGTCCAGGGTGGCTACACCTTC. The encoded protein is CASRVQGGYTF.

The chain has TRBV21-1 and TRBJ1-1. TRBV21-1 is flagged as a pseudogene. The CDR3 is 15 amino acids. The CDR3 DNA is TGTGCCAGCAGCAAAGACGAGGGGCCATCGACTGAAGCTTTCTTT. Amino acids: CASSKDEGPSTEAFF.

DNA for the CDR3: TGTGCCAGCACTCCTGGGGGTGACACTGAAGCTTTCTTT. It codes for CASTPGGDTEAFF. This chain uses TRBV3-1 (or the pseudogene TRBV3-2) with TRBJ1-1; TRBD1 is a possible D gene (5 bases). The length of the CDR3 is 13 residues. The germline V gene has CDR1 LGHDT and CDR2 YNNKEL (reference sequence). Trimming removed 7 bases from V and 3 bases from J, with 12 bases in between.

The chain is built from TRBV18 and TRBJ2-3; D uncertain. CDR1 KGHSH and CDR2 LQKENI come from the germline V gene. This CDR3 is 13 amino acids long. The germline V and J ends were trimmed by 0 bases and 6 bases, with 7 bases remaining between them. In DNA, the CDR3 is TGTGCCAGCTCACCACCTAGCCAGGATACGCAGTATTTT. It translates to CASSPPSQDTQYF.

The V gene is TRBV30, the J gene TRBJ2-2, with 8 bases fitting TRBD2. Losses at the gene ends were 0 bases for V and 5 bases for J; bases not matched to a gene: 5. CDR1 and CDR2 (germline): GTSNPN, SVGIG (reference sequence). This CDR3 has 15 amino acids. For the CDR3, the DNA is TGTGCCTGGAGTGTGGGACTAGGCTTAACCGGGGAGCTGTTTTTT. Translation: CAWSVGLGLTGELFF.

CDR3 coding DNA: TGCGCCAGCAGCGCCCCCGGCGGCAAGATGAACAATGAGCAGTTCTTC. Residues: CASSAPGGKMNNEQFF. The chain recombines TRBV4-1 with TRBJ2-1; D is uncertain. Trimming removed 5 bases at V and 5 bases at J, with 19 bases between. Per germline, CDR1 MGHRA and CDR2 YSYEKL. This CDR3 spans 16 amino acids.

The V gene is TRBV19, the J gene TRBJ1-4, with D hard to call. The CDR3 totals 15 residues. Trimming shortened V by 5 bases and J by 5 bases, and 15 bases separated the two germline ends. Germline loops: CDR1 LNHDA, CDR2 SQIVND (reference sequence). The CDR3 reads CASSPLDGFNEKLFF. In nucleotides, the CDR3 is TGTGCCAGTAGTCCATTGGACGGATTCAATGAAAAACTGTTTTTT.

The CDR3 reads CASSLESATEAFF. The CDR3 bases are TGTGCCAGCAGCTTAGAATCGGCAACTGAAGCTTTCTTT. The V and J genes are TRBV11-3 and TRBJ1-1; D is uncertain. V shed 0 bases and J shed 5 bases, with 7 bases lying between them. In germline, CDR1 is SGHNT, CDR2 YENEEA. The CDR3 has 13 residues.

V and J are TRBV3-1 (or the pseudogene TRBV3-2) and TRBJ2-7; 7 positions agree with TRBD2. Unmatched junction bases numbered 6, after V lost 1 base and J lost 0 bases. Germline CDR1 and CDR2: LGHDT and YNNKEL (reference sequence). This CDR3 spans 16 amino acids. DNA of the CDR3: TGTGCCAGCAGCCAAGTCGTCAGGACTAGCTCCTACGAGCAGTACTTC. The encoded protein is CASSQVVRTSSYEQYF.

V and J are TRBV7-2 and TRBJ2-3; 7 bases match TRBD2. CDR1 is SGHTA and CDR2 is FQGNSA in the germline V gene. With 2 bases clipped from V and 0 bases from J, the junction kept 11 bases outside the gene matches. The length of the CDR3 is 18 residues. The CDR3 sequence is CASSLMITGGLSTDTQYF. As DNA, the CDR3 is TGTGCCAGCAGCTTAATGATTACGGGGGGTCTTAGCACAGATACGCAGTATTTT.

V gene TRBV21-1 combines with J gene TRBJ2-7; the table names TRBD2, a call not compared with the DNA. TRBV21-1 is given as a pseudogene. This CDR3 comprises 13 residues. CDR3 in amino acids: CASSSGTGGEQYF. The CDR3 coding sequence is TGTGCCAGCAGCAGCGGGACTGGGGGCGAGCAGTACTTC.